A selection of T cell receptor beta chains follows, all from one sample in a study of CD8 T cells in ankylosing spondylitis. MiXCR, applied by TCRdb to the 5' RACE reads, yields one record per CDR3 protein. The data show about 7,900 distinct CDR3 sequences, roughly 3.9% seen once. Sequencing was performed on blood, either unsorted or a sorted T cell fraction (not recorded which). These receptors were taken from a female donor with ankylosing spondylitis or in good health (not recorded which). Both conserved end residues are part of each CDR3. D genes are given only for firm matches. Not all rows give a size; the values are once, few, many and, for expanded clones, a class.

cdr3_length,clone_size,v_call,d_call,j_call,cdr3_aa,cdr3_nt
14,many,TRBV9,-,TRBJ2-1,CASSAETSYNEQFF,TGTGCCAGCAGCGCGGAGACTAGCTACAATGAGCAGTTCTTC
13,-,TRBV9,TRBD1,TRBJ1-1,CASSAQGGTEAFF,TGTGCCAGCAGCGCCCAGGGGGGCACTGAAGCTTTCTTT
15,many,TRBV9,-,TRBJ2-7,CASSVAEGRTYEQYF,TGTGCCAGCAGCGTAGCTGAGGGCCGAACCTACGAGCAGTACTTC
12,few,TRBV9,-,TRBJ2-5,CASSDMTGTQYF,TGTGCCAGCAGCGACATGACAGGGACCCAGTACTTC
12,many,TRBV9,-,TRBJ2-2,CASSVGTGELFF,TGTGCCAGCAGCGTGGGGACCGGGGAGCTGTTTTTT
14,many,TRBV9,-,TRBJ1-1,CASSLGGGNTEAFF,TGTGCCAGCAGCTTGGGGGGGGGGAACACTGAAGCTTTCTTT
13,few,TRBV9,TRBD1,TRBJ2-7,CASSVRQGHEQYF,TGTGCCAGCAGCGTTCGACAGGGTCACGAGCAGTACTTC
11,many,TRBV9,-,TRBJ2-7,CASGTSYEQYF,TGTGCCAGCGGAACATCCTACGAGCAGTACTTC
15,many,TRBV9,TRBD2,TRBJ2-1,CASSVDAGGYNEQFF,TGTGCCAGCAGCGTAGACGCGGGGGGATACAATGAGCAGTTCTTC
11,-,TRBV9,-,TRBJ1-1,CASTPLGEAFF,TGTGCCAGCACCCCCTTAGGTGAAGCTTTCTTT
16,many,TRBV9,-,TRBJ2-3,CASSGGGGGATDTQYF,TGTGCCAGCAGCGGTGGTGGGGGCGGGGCCACAGATACGCAGTATTTT
13,many,TRBV12-3/TRBV12-4,-,TRBJ2-1,CASPARAYNEQFF,TGTGCCAGCCCGGCCAGAGCCTACAATGAGCAGTTCTTC
14,medium-sized,TRBV9,-,TRBJ1-2,CASSASTDNYGYTF,TGTGCCAGCAGCGCGTCCACGGATAACTATGGCTACACCTTC
15,few,TRBV9,TRBD2,TRBJ2-1,CASSVAASGGYEQFF,TGTGCCAGCAGCGTAGCTGCTAGCGGGGGTTATGAGCAGTTCTTC
15,-,TRBV9,-,TRBJ2-1,CASSVGWQAYNEQFF,TGTGCCAGCAGCGTAGGTTGGCAGGCCTACAATGAGCAGTTCTTC
13,many,TRBV9,-,TRBJ1-6,CASSAGTNSPLHF,TGTGCCAGCAGCGCGGGGACGAATTCACCCCTCCACTTT
15,few,TRBV9,-,TRBJ2-1,CASSVDRIGFDEQFF,TGTGCCAGCAGCGTAGATAGGATTGGCTTCGACGAGCAGTTCTTC
17,medium-sized,TRBV9,TRBD1,TRBJ1-2,CASSVLGDFWTGDGYTF,TGTGCCAGCAGCGTATTAGGAGATTTTTGGACAGGGGATGGCTACACCTTC
15,medium-sized,TRBV9,-,TRBJ1-1,CASSVESGTNTEAFF,TGTGCCAGCAGCGTAGAATCGGGAACGAACACTGAAGCTTTCTTT
15,many,TRBV9,TRBD2,TRBJ2-7,CASSVDGGGRYEQYF,TGTGCCAGCAGCGTAGACGGCGGGGGGCGGTACGAGCAGTACTTC
15,many,TRBV9,-,TRBJ2-1,CASSVGDNSYNEQFF,TGTGCCAGCAGCGTAGGGGACAACTCCTACAATGAGCAGTTCTTC
14,many,TRBV9,-,TRBJ2-2,CASSPGVGPGELFF,TGTGCCAGCAGCCCGGGGGTAGGGCCCGGGGAGCTGTTTTTT
16,few,TRBV9,-,TRBJ2-1,CASSTYGRATYNEQFF,TGTGCCAGCAGCACCTACGGCAGGGCGACCTACAATGAGCAGTTCTTC
14,many,TRBV9,-,TRBJ2-3,CASSVAPRPDTQYF,TGTGCCAGCAGCGTAGCGCCCAGGCCAGATACGCAGTATTTT
13,many,TRBV9,-,TRBJ2-2,CASSVDRAGELFF,TGTGCCAGCAGCGTAGACCGAGCCGGGGAGCTGTTTTTT
16,medium-sized,TRBV9,TRBD1,TRBJ1-3,CASSLRTGYSGNTIYF,TGTGCCAGCAGCTTACGGACAGGGTATTCTGGAAACACCATCTATTTT
13,medium-sized,TRBV9,-,TRBJ1-1,CASSLPGDPEAFF,TGTGCCAGCAGCTTGCCAGGGGATCCTGAAGCTTTCTTT
15,many,TRBV9,-,TRBJ2-5,CASSSRGSEGETQYF,TGTGCCAGCAGCTCGCGCGGTAGCGAGGGAGAGACCCAGTACTTC
15,many,TRBV9,-,TRBJ1-1,CASSGSGRGVAEAFF,TGTGCCAGCAGCGGTAGCGGAAGGGGAGTCGCTGAAGCTTTCTTT
16,many,TRBV9,-,TRBJ2-3,CASSVETGGLTDTQYF,TGTGCCAGCAGCGTAGAGACCGGGGGACTCACAGATACGCAGTATTTT
14,many,TRBV9,-,TRBJ2-3,CASSGSGVADTQYF,TGTGCCAGCAGCGGATCAGGGGTGGCAGATACGCAGTATTTT
15,-,TRBV9,TRBD1,TRBJ2-7,CASSALPGGVYEQYF,TGTGCCAGCAGCGCTTTACCAGGGGGCGTTTACGAGCAGTACTTC
16,-,TRBV9,TRBD2,TRBJ2-3,CASSAHSGGRTDTQYF,TGTGCCAGCAGCGCCCATAGCGGGGGTAGGACAGATACGCAGTATTTT
15,many,TRBV9,-,TRBJ2-7,CASSPRDTIPIEQYF,TGTGCCAGCAGCCCCCGGGACACCATACCAATCGAGCAGTACTTC
16,medium-sized,TRBV9,-,TRBJ2-7,CASSASHSAAHYEQYF,TGTGCCAGCAGCGCCTCACATTCGGCCGCCCACTACGAGCAGTACTTC
15,many,TRBV9,-,TRBJ1-4,CASSVDPGGNEKLFF,TGTGCCAGCAGCGTAGATCCAGGAGGTAATGAAAAACTGTTTTTT
13,few,TRBV9,-,TRBJ2-7,CASSQGSSYEQYF,TGTGCCAGTTCTCAGGGGAGCTCCTACGAGCAGTACTTC
14,medium-sized,TRBV9,TRBD1,TRBJ2-7,CASSARTGSYEQYF,TGTGCCAGCAGCGCGAGGACAGGGTCCTACGAGCAGTACTTC
14,medium-sized,TRBV9,-,TRBJ1-4,CASSPWGANEKLFF,TGTGCCAGCAGCCCATGGGGGGCTAATGAAAAACTGTTTTTT
15,medium-sized,TRBV9,-,TRBJ1-1,CASSVVQAGGAEAFF,TGTGCCAGCAGCGTAGTTCAAGCTGGGGGAGCTGAAGCTTTCTTT
13,medium-sized,TRBV9,-,TRBJ2-3,CASSVGLTDTQYF,TGTGCCAGCAGCGTAGGTTTGACAGATACGCAGTATTTT
13,many,TRBV9,-,TRBJ1-1,CASSVDVGTEAFF,TGTGCCAGCAGCGTAGACGTCGGGACTGAAGCTTTCTTT
13,many,TRBV9,-,TRBJ1-2,CASSVRDTYGYTF,TGTGCCAGCAGCGTTCGGGACACCTATGGCTACACCTTC
17,medium-sized,TRBV9,TRBD2,TRBJ2-7,CASSPSTSGDLSYEQYF,TGTGCCAGCAGCCCCTCGACTAGCGGGGACCTCTCCTACGAGCAGTACTTC
14,medium-sized,TRBV9,-,TRBJ1-3,CASSAGTSGNTIYF,TGTGCCAGCAGCGCAGGGACATCTGGAAACACCATATATTTT